This T cell receptor beta chain is drawn from a study of Ad26.COV2.S vaccination and SARS-CoV-2 variants. Study overall: Once, or twice with 56 days between doses, Ad26.COV2.S was given intramuscularly.

Data came from immunoSEQ multiplex PCR; TCRdb stores just in-frame clones and leaves some out. The sample lists around 340,000 clones; roughly 90% were seen once. Specified treatment: about 20 received Ad26.COV2.S at low or high dose, single or two shots; about five received placebo; per-sample allocation not given. Specimens were obtained on day 63 following the first vaccine or placebo injection. CDR1 SGHKS and CDR2 YYEKEE come from the germline V gene (reference sequence). This CDR3 is 15 amino acids long. V gave up 0 bases and J gave up 2 bases, with 12 bases separating them. A single count supports this clone.

The sequence came from a person aged 18 to 65 who received the Ad26.COV2.S COVID-19 vaccine or a placebo. The specimen comprised peripheral blood, sampled in a trial of Ad26.COV2.S vaccine versus placebo. The chain joins TRBV5-5 to TRBJ2-7; the D is unclear. The CDR3 region is CASSLEPGHAYEQYF. The DNA of the CDR3 is TGTGCCAGCAGCTTGGAGCCCGGCCATGCCTACGAGCAGTACTTC.